These 25 T cell receptor beta chains share one sample of origin, sequenced in a study of blood T cells in healthy people across ages. The use of a sample-barcoded 5' primer and a J-beta primer mix characterized a second PCR of roughly 6 to 11 cycles. TCRdb processed the 5' RACE reads anew with MiXCR; each CDR3 protein has one entry. The profile covers under 1,000,000 distinct CDR3 sequences, with about 34% appearing a single time and about an eighth taken by the ten largest. The sample consisted of blood. These TCRs come from a man aged 18 to 30 in good health.

Only a few counts were recorded for this clonotype. The rearrangement links TRBV4-3 to TRBJ2-5, with D possibly being TRBD2 (6 bases). V was cut by 0 bases and J by 5 bases, with 13 bases left in between. CDR3 length equals 15 residues. Germline values: CDR1 LGHNA, CDR2 YSLEER. CDR3 region: CASSQEVQGGETQYF. CDR3 in DNA: TGCGCCAGCAGCCAAGAAGTCCAGGGAGGCGAGACCCAGTACTTC.

Only a few counts were recorded for this clonotype. The V call is TRBV19, the J call TRBJ1-5; 7 nucleotides align to TRBD1. CDR1 and CDR2 (germline): LNHDA, SQIVND (reference sequence). The CDR3 consists of 16 residues. The ends lost 5 bases at V and 4 bases at J; junction bases unmatched: 11. The CDR3 nucleotides are TGTGCCAGTAGTCCCTGGGAGGGGGCAGGTAATCAGCCCCAGCATTTT. It is translated as CASSPWEGAGNQPQHF. The full variable domain, with the rest looked up from reference TRBV19 and TRBJ1-5, is DGGITQSPKYLFRKEGQNVTLSCEQNLNHDAMYWYRQDPGQGLRLIYYSQIVNDFQKGDIAEGYSVSREKKESFPLTVTSAQKNPTAFYLCASSPWEGAGNQPQHFGDGTRLSIL.

The gene calls are TRBV6-5 and TRBJ1-5; 7 nucleotides line up with TRBD1. Germline trimming cut 6 bases from V and 5 bases from J; bases unmatched to any gene: 10. CDR1 and CDR2 from the germline V gene are MNHEY and SVGAGI. The CDR3 covers 15 residues. CDR3 sequence: CASSPEGQLDQPQHF. The CDR3 DNA reads TGTGCCAGCAGCCCCGAGGGACAGCTGGATCAGCCCCAGCATTTT.

This clonotype was picked up a small number of times. The chain uses TRBV12-3 or TRBV12-4 and TRBJ1-6; D might be TRBD1 (5 bases). The CDR3 is made up of 14 amino acids. Trimming took off 5 bases at V and 9 bases at J, with 14 bases between the two ends. The CDR3 nucleotides are TGTGCCAGCAGTCACAGGTCCCGGGCTTCACCCCTCCACTTT. As protein: CASSHRSRASPLHF.

This clonotype was seen only a few times. This chain links TRBV20-1 with TRBJ2-7; D gene uncertain. The CDR3 consists of 14 residues. CDR1 DFQATT and CDR2 SNEGSKA come from the germline V gene (reference sequence). V gave up 0 bases and J gave up 3 bases, with 12 bases separating them. The CDR3 is CSARDSPGRYEQYF. The CDR3, as DNA: TGCAGTGCTAGAGATAGTCCTGGGCGCTACGAGCAGTACTTC.

The rearrangement joins TRBV30 to TRBJ2-3; weak D call: TRBD2 (5 bases). CDR1 and CDR2 from the germline V gene are GTSNPN and SVGIG (reference sequence). The CDR3 covers 11 residues. Trimming shortened V by 3 bases and J by 7 bases, and 8 bases separated the two germline ends. The CDR3 loop reads CAWSTGNTQYF. CDR3 bases: TGTGCCTGGAGCACCGGGAATACGCAGTATTTT. Full variable domain (rest looked up from reference TRBV30 and TRBJ2-3): SQTIHQWPATLVQPVGSPLSLECTVEGTSNPNLYWYRQAAGRGLQLLFYSVGIGQISSEVPQNLSASRPQDRQFILSSKKLLLSDSGFYLCAWSTGNTQYFGPGTRLTVL.

CDR3 DNA: TGTGCCAGTCGTCGGCGACAGGGGGTCGACGAGCAGTACTTC. Translation: CASRRRQGVDEQYF. This rearrangement joins TRBV7-2 to TRBJ2-7; TRBD1 aligns across 9 bases. The V gene's germline CDR1 is SGHTA and CDR2 FQGNSA. V shed 9 bases and J 5 bases; nucleotides not matched to a gene: 11. The CDR3 runs to 14 residues. Complete variable domain (other parts from reference TRBV7-2 and TRBJ2-7): GAGVSQSPSNKVTEKGKDVELRCDPISGHTALYWYRQSLGQGLEFLIYFQGNSAPDKSGLPSDRFSAERTGGSVSTLTIQRTQQEDSAVYLCASRRRQGVDEQYFGPGTRLTVT.

The chain joins TRBV5-1 to TRBJ1-6; possibly TRBD1 for D (5 bases). This CDR3 has 15 amino acids. The V gene lost 0 bases and the J gene lost 7 bases, with 11 bases spanning the gap. The germline V gene encodes CDR1 SGHRS and CDR2 YFSETQ. The CDR3 DNA reads as TGCGCCAGCAGCTTGGATCCGGGGACGAATTCACCCCTCCACTTT. Translating it yields CASSLDPGTNSPLHF.

There are many counts of this clonotype. This chain links TRBV20-1 with TRBJ2-5; D is ambiguous. CDR1 DFQATT and CDR2 SNEGSKA come from the germline V gene (reference sequence). V was pared by 5 bases and J by 2 bases, with 6 bases between. The CDR3 totals 11 residues. In nucleotides, the CDR3 is TGCAGTGCTGCTAAGCAAGAGACCCAGTACTTC. Amino acids: CSAAKQETQYF.

The chain joins TRBV7-2 to TRBJ1-2; D is ambiguous. Germline values: CDR1 SGHTA, CDR2 FQGNSA. There are 15 residues in the CDR3. Trimming shortened V by 2 bases and J by 3 bases, and 13 bases separated the two germline ends. This CDR3 reads CASSLSAELDYGYTF. CDR3 coding DNA: TGTGCCAGCAGCTTAAGCGCAGAGTTAGACTATGGCTACACCTTC.

On this clonotype: With a much larger clone just one base away, this may be a read error. This sequence joins TRBV27 and TRBJ2-3; D uncertain. Trimming shortened V by 1 base and J by 4 bases, and 21 bases separated the two germline ends. This CDR3 has 18 residues. Germline CDR1 reads MNHEY; CDR2 reads SMNVEV (reference sequence). CDR3 DNA sequence: TGTGCCAGCAGTTTATGGGGTAGAAGGGTGTCAATCGCAGATACGCAGTATTTT. This encodes CASSLWGRRVSIADTQYF.

In its sample, this clonotype was seen many times. The chain uses TRBV20-1 and TRBJ1-2; D not resolved. The germline gives CDR1 DFQATT, CDR2 SNEGSKA (reference sequence). This CDR3 contains 13 residues. The V end was cut by 6 bases, the J end by 4 bases, with 15 bases between. The CDR3, as DNA: TGCAGTGCCCTTGACCTTCCGACCTATGGCTACACCTTC. It yields the protein CSALDLPTYGYTF.

The chain employs TRBV12-3 or TRBV12-4 and TRBJ1-1; 7 bases line up with TRBD1. V lost 5 bases, J lost 5 bases, and 5 bases stayed unmatched. The CDR3 is 13 amino acids. The CDR3 spells CASSVLQGTEAFF. The CDR3 coding sequence is TGTGCCAGCAGTGTATTACAGGGGACTGAAGCTTTCTTT.

The V call is TRBV2, the J call TRBJ1-6, with D uncertain. The CDR3 sequence is 17 residues long. Per the germline V gene, CDR1 is SNHLY and CDR2 is FYNNEI. The V gene lost 1 base and the J gene lost 0 bases, with 10 bases spanning the gap. CDR3 DNA sequence: TGTGCCAGCAGTGAAGAAAGGCCGAGCTCCTATAATTCACCCCTCCACTTT. It translates to CASSEERPSSYNSPLHF.

This clonotype was seen more than once but under ten times. V is TRBV12-3 or TRBV12-4 and J is TRBJ1-6; no definite D call. This CDR3 is built from 15 residues. Between the trimmed V and J ends, which lost 6 bases and 0 bases, there was a span of 9 bases. DNA for the CDR3: TGTGCCAGCAGCGCCCCGAGCTCCTATAATTCACCCCTCCACTTT. Its translation: CASSAPSSYNSPLHF.

V and J are TRBV29-1 and TRBJ1-4; TRBD1 is a possible D gene (6 bases). This CDR3 has 15 residues. V lost 0 bases and J 3 bases, leaving 11 bases between the germline ends. CDR1 SQVTM and CDR2 ANQGSEA come from the germline V gene. CDR3 nucleotides: TGCAGCGTTGAAGAGGGGACATTAGCTAATGAAAAACTGTTTTTT. It codes for CSVEEGTLANEKLFF.

Regarding this clonotype: It may be a read error: a sequence one base away is much more abundant. The rearrangement links TRBV10-3 to TRBJ2-7, with D maybe TRBD1 (5 bases). The germline V and J ends were trimmed by 2 bases and 2 bases, with 10 bases remaining between them. Germline V gene lookup returns CDR1 ENHRY and CDR2 SYGVKD. This CDR3 has 14 residues. CDR3 protein: CAISEPLQAYEQYF. The CDR3 DNA sequence: TGTGCCATCAGTGAGCCGCTACAGGCCTACGAGCAGTACTTC.

This clonotype occurred a few times. The chain combines TRBV7-9 with TRBJ2-3; possible D gene TRBD2, 5 bases. The CDR3 is 14 residues long. The germline CDR1 and CDR2 sequences are SEHNR and FQNEAQ (reference sequence). Trimming cost V 3 bases and J 0 bases, with 7 bases left between them. CDR3 DNA: TGTGCCAGCAGCTTCGACTATAGCACAGATACGCAGTATTTT. Its translation is CASSFDYSTDTQYF.

The chain links TRBV3-1 to TRBJ2-7, with D tentatively TRBD2 (5 bases). Germline CDR1 and CDR2: LGHDT and YNNKEL (reference sequence). Trimming removed 3 bases at V and 3 bases at J, with 12 bases between. CDR3 length: 14 amino acids. The CDR3 loop is CASSHNLRVYEQYF. The CDR3 region has the DNA TGTGCCAGCAGCCACAACTTGCGGGTCTACGAGCAGTACTTC.

This sequence joins TRBV5-1 and TRBJ2-5, with D possibly called TRBD1 or TRBD2 (5 bases each). V lost 4 bases to trimming and J lost 3 bases, with 10 bases between them. Per germline, CDR1 SGHRS and CDR2 YFSETQ. The CDR3 covers 13 residues. The CDR3 bases are TGCGCCAGCAGCCGGGACGGGGAAGAGACCCAGTACTTC. This codes for CASSRDGEETQYF. Supplemented by reference TRBV5-1 and TRBJ2-5, the full variable domain reads KAGVTQTPRYLIKTRGQQVTLSCSPISGHRSVSWYQQTPGQGLQFLFEYFSETQRNKGNFPGRFSGRQFSNSRSEMNVSTLELGDSALYLCASSRDGEETQYFGPGTRLLVL.

V gene TRBV3-1 combines with J gene TRBJ1-2; D unclear. Germline CDR1 and CDR2: LGHDT and YNNKEL (reference sequence). This CDR3 comprises 15 residues. V gave up 1 base and J gave up 4 bases, with 13 bases separating them. The CDR3 is CASSQGGSGPYGYTF. CDR3 DNA: TGTGCCAGCAGCCAAGGTGGTTCAGGACCCTATGGCTACACCTTC.

For this clonotype: One end of the junction does not line up with germline, which may come from a read error. The DNA of the CDR3 is TGCGCCAGCAACCAAGAGCTAGCGGGGGGCCAAGAGACCCAGTACTTC. Protein: CASNQELAGGQETQYF. This chain uses TRBV4-3 with TRBJ2-5; 11 bases match TRBD2. Germline CDR1 is LGHNA and CDR2 is YSLEER. The CDR3 covers 16 residues.

This clonotype occurred a few times. The V call is TRBV10-2, the J call TRBJ1-2, with D maybe TRBD1 (6 bases). Germline CDR1 reads WSHSY; CDR2 reads SAAADI. There are 16 residues in the CDR3. Trimming left V 5 bases short and J 0 bases short, with 16 bases between. CDR3 nucleotides: TGCGCCAGCAGTCCAAACCGGGACACAGCTAACTATGGCTACACCTTC. Protein sequence: CASSPNRDTANYGYTF.

The CDR3 loop reads CASTSFPTGANVLTF. The CDR3 nucleotides are TGTGCCAGCACATCATTCCCCACAGGGGCCAACGTCCTGACTTTC. The V call is TRBV6-5, the J call TRBJ2-6, with D hard to call. V lost 7 bases and J lost 4, with 14 bases in between. CDR1 MNHEY and CDR2 SVGAGI come from the germline V gene. This CDR3 region has 15 residues.

This clonotype was seen many times. The rearrangement joins TRBV12-3 or TRBV12-4 to TRBJ1-2; D perhaps matches TRBD1 (5 bases). This CDR3 has 13 residues. Trimming shortened V by 6 bases and J by 8 bases, and 16 bases separated the two germline ends. DNA of the CDR3: TGTGCCAGCAGCCCAGACAGTGCCAGGGGCTACACCTTC. It yields the protein CASSPDSARGYTF.